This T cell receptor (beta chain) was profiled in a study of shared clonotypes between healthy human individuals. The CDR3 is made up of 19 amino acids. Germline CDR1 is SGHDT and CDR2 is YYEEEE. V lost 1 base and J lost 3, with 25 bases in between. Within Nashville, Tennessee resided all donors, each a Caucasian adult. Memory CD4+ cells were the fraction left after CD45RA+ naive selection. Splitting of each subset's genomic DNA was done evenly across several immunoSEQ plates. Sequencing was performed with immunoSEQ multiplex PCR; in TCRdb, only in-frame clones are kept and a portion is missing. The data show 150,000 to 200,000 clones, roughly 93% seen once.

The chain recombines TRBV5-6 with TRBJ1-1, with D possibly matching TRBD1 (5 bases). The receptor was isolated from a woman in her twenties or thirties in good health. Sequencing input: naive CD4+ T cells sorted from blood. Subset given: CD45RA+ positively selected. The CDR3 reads CASSLFRLVWGERDTEAFF. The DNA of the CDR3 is TGTGCCAGCAGCTTGTTTCGTTTAGTGTGGGGGGAGAGGGACACTGAAGCTTTCTTT.